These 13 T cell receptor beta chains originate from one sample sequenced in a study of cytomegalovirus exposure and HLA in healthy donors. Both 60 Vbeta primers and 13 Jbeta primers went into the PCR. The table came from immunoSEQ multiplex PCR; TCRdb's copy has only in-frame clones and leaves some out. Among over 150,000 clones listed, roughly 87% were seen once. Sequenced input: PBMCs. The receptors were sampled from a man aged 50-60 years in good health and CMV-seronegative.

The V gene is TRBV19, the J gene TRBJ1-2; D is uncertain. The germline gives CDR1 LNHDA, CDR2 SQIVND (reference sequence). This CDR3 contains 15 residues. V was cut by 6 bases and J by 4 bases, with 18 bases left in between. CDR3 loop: CASSLGRVEVYGYTF. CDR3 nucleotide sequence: TGTGCCAGTAGCCTCGGGAGGGTCGAGGTCTATGGCTACACCTTC.

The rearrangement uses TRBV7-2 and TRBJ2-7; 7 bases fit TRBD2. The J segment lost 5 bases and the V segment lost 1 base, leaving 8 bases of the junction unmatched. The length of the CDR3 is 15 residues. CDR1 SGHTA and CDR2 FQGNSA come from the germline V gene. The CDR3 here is CASSLVGGRKNEQYF. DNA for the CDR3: TGTGCCAGCAGCTTAGTTGGCGGGAGAAAGAACGAGCAGTACTTC.

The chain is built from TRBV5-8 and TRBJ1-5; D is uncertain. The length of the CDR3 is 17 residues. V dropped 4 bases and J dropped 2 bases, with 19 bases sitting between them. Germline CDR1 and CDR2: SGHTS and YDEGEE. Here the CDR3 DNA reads TGTGCCAGCAGCAATTGGGTATCCAGGCACGGCAATCAGCCCCAGCATTTT. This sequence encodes CASSNWVSRHGNQPQHF.

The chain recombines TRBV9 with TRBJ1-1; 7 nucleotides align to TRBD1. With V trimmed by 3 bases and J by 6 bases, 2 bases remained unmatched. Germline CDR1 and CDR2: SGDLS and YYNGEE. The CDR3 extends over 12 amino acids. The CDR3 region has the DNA TGTGCCAGCAGCGACAGGGGCGCTGAAGCTTTCTTT. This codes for CASSDRGAEAFF.

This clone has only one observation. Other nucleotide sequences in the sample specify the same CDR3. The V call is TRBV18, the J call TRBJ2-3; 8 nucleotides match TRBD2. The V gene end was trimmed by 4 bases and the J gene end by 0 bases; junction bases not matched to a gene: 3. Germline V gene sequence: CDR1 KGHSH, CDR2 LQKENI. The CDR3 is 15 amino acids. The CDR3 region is CASSRSGASTDTQYF. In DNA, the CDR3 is TGTGCCAGCTCACGTAGCGGGGCTAGCACAGATACGCAGTATTTT.

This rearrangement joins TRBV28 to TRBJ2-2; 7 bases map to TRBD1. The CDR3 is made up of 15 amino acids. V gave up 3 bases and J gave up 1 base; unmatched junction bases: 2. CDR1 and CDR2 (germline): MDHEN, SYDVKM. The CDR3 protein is CASSFAGGNTGELFF. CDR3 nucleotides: TGTGCCAGCAGTTTCGCAGGGGGGAACACCGGGGAGCTGTTTTTT.

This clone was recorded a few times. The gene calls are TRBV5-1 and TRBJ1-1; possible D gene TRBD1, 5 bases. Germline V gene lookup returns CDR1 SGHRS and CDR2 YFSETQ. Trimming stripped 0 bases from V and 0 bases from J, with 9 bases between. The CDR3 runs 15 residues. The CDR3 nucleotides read TGCGCCAGCAGCTTGGGGGCAGGGCTGAACACTGAAGCTTTCTTT. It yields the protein CASSLGAGLNTEAFF.

The CDR3 DNA sequence: TGCAGCGTTGGGATTAGCGGGAGTTTAAGGGAGACCCAGTACTTC. This encodes CSVGISGSLRETQYF. This chain joins TRBV29-1 and TRBJ2-5, with 9 bases identical to TRBD2. CDR1 and CDR2 from the germline V gene are SQVTM and ANQGSEA. The CDR3 covers 15 residues. V lost 4 bases to trimming and J lost 5 bases; unmatched junction nucleotides: 11.

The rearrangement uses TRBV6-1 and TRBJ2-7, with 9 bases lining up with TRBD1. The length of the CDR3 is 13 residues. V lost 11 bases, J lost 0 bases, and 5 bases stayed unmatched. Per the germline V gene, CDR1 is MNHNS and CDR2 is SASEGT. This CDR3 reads CAGSTGGSYEQYF. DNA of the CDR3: TGTGCCGGCTCGACAGGGGGCTCCTACGAGCAGTACTTC.

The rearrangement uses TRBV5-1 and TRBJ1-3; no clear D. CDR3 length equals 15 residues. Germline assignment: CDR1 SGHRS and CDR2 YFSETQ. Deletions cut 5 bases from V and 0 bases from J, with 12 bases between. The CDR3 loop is CASSPDLSSGNTIYF. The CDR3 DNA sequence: TGCGCCAGCAGTCCCGATTTGAGCTCTGGAAACACCATATATTTT.

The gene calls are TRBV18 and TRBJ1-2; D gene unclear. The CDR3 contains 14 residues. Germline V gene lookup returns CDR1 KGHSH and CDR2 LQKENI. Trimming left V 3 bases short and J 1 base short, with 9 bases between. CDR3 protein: CASSPRPVNYGYTF. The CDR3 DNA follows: TGTGCCAGCTCACCCCGTCCTGTTAACTATGGCTACACCTTC.

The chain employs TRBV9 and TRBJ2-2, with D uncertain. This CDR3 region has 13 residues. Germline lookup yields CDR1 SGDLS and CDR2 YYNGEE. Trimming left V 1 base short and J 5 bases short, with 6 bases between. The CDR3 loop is CASSVQVTGELFF. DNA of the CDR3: TGTGCCAGCAGCGTACAGGTTACCGGGGAGCTGTTTTTT. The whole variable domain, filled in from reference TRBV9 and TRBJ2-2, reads DSGVTQTPKHLITATGQRVTLRCSPRSGDLSVYWYQQSLDQGLQFLIQYYNGEERAKGNILERFSAQQFPDLHSELNLSSLELGDSALYFCASSVQVTGELFFGEGSRLTVL.

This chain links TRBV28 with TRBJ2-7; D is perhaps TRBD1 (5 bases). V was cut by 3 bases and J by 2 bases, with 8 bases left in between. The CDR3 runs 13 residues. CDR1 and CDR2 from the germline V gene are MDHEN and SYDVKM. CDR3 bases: TGTGCCAGCAGTTTGCAGGGTCCCTACGAGCAGTACTTC. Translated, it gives CASSLQGPYEQYF. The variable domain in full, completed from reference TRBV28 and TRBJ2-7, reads DVKVTQSSRYLVKRTGEKVFLECVQDMDHENMFWYRQDPGLGLRLIYFSYDVKMKEKGDIPEGYSVSREKKERFSLILESASTNQTSMYLCASSLQGPYEQYFGPGTRLTVT.